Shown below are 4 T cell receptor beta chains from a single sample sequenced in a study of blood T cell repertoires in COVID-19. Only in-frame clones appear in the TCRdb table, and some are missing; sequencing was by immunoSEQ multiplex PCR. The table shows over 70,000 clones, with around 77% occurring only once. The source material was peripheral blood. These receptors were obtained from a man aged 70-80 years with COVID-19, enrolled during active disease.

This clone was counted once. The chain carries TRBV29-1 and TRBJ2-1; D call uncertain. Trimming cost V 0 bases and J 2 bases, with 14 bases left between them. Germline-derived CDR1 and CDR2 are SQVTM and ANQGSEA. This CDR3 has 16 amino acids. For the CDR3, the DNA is TGCAGCGTTGAAGATCTTCGGCGGAACACCTACAATGAGCAGTTCTTC. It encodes CSVEDLRRNTYNEQFF.

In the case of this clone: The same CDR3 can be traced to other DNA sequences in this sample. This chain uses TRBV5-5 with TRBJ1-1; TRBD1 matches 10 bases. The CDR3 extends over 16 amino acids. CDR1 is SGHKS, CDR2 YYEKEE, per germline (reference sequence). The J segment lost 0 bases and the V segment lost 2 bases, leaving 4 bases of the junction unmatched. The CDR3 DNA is TGTGCCAGCAGCTTAGGGACAGGGGAGTTGAACACTGAAGCTTTCTTT. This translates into CASSLGTGELNTEAFF. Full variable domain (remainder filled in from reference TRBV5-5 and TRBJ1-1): DAGVTQSPTHLIKTRGQQVTLRCSPISGHKSVSWYQQVLGQGPQFIFQYYEKEERGRGNFPDRFSARQFPNYSSELNVNALLLGDSALYLCASSLGTGELNTEAFFGQGTRLTVV.

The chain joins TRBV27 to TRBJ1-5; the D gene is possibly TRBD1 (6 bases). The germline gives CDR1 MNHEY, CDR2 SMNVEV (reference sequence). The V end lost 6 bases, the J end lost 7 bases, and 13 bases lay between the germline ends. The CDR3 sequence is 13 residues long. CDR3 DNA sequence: TGTGCCAGCAGAAGACAGGCCCACCAGCCCCAGCATTTT. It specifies CASRRQAHQPQHF.

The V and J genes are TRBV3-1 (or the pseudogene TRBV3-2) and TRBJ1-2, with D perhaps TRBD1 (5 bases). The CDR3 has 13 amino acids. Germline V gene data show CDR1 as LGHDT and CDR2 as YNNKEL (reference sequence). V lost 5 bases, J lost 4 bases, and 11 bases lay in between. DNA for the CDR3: TGTGCCAGCAGCGTACAGGTCCTCTATGGCTACACCTTC. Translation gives CASSVQVLYGYTF.